The 4 T cell receptor beta chains in this list originate from one sample, sequenced in a study of technical replicates of blood from a handful of donors. Only in-frame clones appear in the TCRdb table, and some are missing; sequencing was by immunoSEQ multiplex PCR. The sample holds about 87,000 clones, 95% seen once. The sequenced material came from T cells isolated from PBMCs. The receptors come from a human donor in good health.

This clone was counted once. This sequence joins TRBV4-1 and TRBJ2-1; D might be TRBD2 (5 bases). The CDR3 is made up of 14 amino acids. Deletions cut 0 bases from V and 5 bases from J, with 8 bases between. Germline CDR1 MGHRA, CDR2 YSYEKL. CDR3 nucleotide sequence: TGCGCCAGCAGCCAAGAGAGGGTCCACAATGAGCAGTTCTTC. Its protein is CASSQERVHNEQFF.

This sequence joins TRBV6-5 and TRBJ1-2; 10 bases map to TRBD1. The CDR3 extends over 15 amino acids. Germline loops: CDR1 MNHEY, CDR2 SVGAGI. Trimming at V came to 6 bases and at J to 4 bases, leaving 8 bases not matched to a gene. Here the CDR3 DNA reads TGTGCCAGCAGCTTTCGACAGGGGGCGGGCTATGGCTACACCTTC. It codes for CASSFRQGAGYGYTF.

This chain joins TRBV13 and TRBJ2-5; D remains ambiguous. The CDR3 covers 14 residues. V gave up 0 bases and J gave up 4 bases, with 9 bases separating them. The germline V gene encodes CDR1 PRHDT and CDR2 FYEKMQ (reference sequence). CDR3 sequence reads: CASSLGSGRETQYF. The DNA for the CDR3 is TGTGCCAGCAGCTTAGGCTCGGGTAGAGAGACCCAGTACTTC. Combining the CDR3 with reference TRBV13 and TRBJ2-5 gives the whole variable domain AAGVIQSPRHLIKEKRETATLKCYPIPRHDTVYWYQQGPGQDPQFLISFYEKMQSDKGSIPDRFSAQQFSDYHSELNMSSLELGDSALYFCASSLGSGRETQYFGPGTRLLVL.

V and J are TRBV4-1 and TRBJ2-1; TRBD2 matches at 9 bases. This CDR3 has 16 amino acids. V dropped 3 bases and J dropped 7; count of bases not matched to a gene: 10. Germline CDR1 is MGHRA and CDR2 is YSYEKL. This CDR3 reads CASSHDPSGITNEQFF. The DNA of the CDR3 is TGCGCCAGCAGCCACGACCCTAGCGGGATCACAAATGAGCAGTTCTTC.